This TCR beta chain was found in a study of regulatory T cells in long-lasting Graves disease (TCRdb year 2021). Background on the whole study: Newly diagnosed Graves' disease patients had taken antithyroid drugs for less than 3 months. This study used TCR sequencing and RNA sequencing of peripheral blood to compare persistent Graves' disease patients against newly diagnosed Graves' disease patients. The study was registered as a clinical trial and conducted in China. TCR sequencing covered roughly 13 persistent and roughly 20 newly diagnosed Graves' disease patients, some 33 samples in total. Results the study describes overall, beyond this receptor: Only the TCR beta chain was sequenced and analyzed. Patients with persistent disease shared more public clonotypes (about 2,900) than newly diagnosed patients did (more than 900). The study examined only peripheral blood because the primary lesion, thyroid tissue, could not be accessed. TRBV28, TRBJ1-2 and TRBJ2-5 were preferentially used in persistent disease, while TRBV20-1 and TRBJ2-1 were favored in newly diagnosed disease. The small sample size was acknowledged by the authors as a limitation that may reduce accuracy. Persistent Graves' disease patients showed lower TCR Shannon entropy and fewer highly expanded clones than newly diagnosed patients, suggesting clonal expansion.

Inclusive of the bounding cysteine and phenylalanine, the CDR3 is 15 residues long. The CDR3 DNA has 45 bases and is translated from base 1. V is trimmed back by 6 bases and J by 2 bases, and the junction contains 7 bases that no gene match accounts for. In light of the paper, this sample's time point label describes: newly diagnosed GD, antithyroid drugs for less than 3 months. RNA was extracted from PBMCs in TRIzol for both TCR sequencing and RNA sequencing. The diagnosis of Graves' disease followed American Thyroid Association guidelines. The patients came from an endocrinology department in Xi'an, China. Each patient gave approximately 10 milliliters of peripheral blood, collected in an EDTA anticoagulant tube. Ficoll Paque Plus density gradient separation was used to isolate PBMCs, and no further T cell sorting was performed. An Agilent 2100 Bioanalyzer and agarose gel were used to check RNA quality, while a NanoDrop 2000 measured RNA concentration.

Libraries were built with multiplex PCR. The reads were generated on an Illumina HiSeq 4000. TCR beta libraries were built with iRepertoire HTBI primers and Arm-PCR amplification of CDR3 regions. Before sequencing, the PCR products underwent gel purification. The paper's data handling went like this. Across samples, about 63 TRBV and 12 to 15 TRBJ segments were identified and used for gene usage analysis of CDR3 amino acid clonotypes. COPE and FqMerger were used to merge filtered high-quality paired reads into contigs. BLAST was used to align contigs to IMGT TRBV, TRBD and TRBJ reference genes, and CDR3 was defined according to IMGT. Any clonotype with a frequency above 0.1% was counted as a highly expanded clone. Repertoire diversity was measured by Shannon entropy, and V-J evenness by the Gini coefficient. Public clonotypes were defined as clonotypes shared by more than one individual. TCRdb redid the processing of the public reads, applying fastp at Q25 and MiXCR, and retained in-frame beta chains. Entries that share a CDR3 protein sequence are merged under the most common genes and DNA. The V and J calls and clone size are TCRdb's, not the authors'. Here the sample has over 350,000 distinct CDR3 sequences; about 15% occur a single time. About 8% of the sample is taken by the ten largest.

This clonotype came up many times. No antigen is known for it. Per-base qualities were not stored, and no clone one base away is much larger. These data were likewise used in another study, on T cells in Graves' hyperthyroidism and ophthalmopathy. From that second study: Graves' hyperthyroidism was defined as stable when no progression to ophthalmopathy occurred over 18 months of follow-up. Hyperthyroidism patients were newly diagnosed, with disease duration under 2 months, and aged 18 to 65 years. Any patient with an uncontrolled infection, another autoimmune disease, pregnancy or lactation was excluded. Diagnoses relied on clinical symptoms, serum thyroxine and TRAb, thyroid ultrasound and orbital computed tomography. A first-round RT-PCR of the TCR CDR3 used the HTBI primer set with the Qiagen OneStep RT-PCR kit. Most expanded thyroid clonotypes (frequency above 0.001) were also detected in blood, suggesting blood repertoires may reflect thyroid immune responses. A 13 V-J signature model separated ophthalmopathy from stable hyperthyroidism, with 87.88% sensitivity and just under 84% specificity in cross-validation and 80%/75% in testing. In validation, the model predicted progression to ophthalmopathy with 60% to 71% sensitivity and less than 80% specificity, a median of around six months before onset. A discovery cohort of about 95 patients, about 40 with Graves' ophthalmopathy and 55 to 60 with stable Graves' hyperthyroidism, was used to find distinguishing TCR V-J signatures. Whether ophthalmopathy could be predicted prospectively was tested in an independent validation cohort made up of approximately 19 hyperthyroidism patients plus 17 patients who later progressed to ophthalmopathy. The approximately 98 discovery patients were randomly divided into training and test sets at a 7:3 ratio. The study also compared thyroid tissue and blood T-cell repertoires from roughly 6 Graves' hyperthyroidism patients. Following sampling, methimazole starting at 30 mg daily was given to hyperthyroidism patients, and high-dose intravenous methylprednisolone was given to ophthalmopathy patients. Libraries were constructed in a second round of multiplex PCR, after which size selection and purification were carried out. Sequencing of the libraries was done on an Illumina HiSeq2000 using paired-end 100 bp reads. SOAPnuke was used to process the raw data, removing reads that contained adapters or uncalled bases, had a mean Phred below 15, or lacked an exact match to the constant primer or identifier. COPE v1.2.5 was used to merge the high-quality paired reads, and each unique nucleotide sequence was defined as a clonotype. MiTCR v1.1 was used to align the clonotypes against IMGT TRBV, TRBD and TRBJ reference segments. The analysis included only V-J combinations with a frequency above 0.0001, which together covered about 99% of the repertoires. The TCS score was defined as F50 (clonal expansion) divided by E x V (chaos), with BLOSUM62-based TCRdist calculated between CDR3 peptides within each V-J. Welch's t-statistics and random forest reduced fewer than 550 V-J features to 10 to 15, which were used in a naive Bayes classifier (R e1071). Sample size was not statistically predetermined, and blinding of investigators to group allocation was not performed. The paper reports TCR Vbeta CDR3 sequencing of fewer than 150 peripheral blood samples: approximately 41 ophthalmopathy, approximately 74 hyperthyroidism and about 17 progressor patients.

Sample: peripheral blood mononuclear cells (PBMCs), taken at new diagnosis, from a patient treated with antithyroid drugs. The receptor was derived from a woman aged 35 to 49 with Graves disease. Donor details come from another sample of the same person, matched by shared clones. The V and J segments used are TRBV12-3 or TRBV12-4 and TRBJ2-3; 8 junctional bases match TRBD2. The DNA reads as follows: TGTGCCAGCAGCCTTAGCGGGACTTACACAGATACGCAGTATTTT. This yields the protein CASSLSGTYTDTQYF.